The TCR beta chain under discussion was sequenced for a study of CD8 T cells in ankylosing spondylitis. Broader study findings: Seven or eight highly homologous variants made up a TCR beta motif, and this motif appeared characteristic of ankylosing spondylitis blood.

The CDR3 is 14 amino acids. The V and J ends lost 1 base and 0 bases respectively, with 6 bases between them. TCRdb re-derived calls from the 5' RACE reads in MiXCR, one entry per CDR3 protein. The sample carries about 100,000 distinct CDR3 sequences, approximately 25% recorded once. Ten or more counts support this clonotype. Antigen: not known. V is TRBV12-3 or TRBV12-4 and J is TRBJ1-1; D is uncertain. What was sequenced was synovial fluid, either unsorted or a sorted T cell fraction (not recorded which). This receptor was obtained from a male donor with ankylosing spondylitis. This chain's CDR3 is CASSLGHMNTEAFF. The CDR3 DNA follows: TGTGCCAGCAGTTTAGGGCATATGAACACTGAAGCTTTCTTT.